The T cell receptor beta chain under discussion was sequenced for a study of cytomegalovirus exposure and HLA in healthy donors. This CDR3 has 15 residues. Germline CDR1 and CDR2: LNHDA and SQIVND (reference sequence). V was pared by 7 bases and J by 1 base, with 16 bases between. Amplification used 60 Vbeta primers and 13 Jbeta primers. TCRdb keeps only in-frame clones here, not all; method: immunoSEQ multiplex PCR. The sample holds approximately 130,000 clones. This clonotype was obtained from a woman aged 60-75 years in good health and CMV-seronegative. Sequencing input: PBMCs. The chain joins TRBV19 to TRBJ1-1, with D unclear. CDR3 nucleotides: TGTGCCAGTATGCCGCCCGACAAGAGGAACACTGAAGCTTTCTTT. This translates into CASMPPDKRNTEAFF. The variable domain in full, completed from reference TRBV19 and TRBJ1-1, reads DGGITQSPKYLFRKEGQNVTLSCEQNLNHDAMYWYRQDPGQGLRLIYYSQIVNDFQKGDIAEGYSVSREKKESFPLTVTSAQKNPTAFYLCASMPPDKRNTEAFFGQGTRLTVV.